This TCR beta chain stems from a study of beta chain features in type 1 diabetes. Study results and limitations: People with Type 1 diabetes carried modestly yet significantly shorter TCRB CDR3s in all four CD4+ subsets. Patients with type 1 diabetes showed fewer VDJ junction insertions and more deletions.

This clone has only a few counts. Antigen: not known. The study reverse transcribed the entire isolated RNA, so it sequenced expressed TCRB transcripts. Produced via immunoSEQ multiplex PCR; TCRdb's table is partial and in-frame only. Among about 280,000 clones listed, approximately 15% were seen once. Sorted populations all exceeded 98% purity. Trimming removed 6 bases from V and 8 bases from J, with 8 bases in between. The CDR3 totals 10 residues. From germline, CDR1 is GTSNPN and CDR2 SVGIG (reference sequence). This receptor was identified in a man younger than 30 with type 1 diabetes. V is TRBV30 and J is TRBJ1-3; D uncertain. Sequencing input: naive CD4+ T cells from blood. This CDR3 reads CACRVYTIYF. The CDR3 DNA sequence: TGTGCCTGCCGGGTGTACACCATATATTTT. Complete variable domain (other parts from reference TRBV30 and TRBJ1-3): SQTIHQWPATLVQPVGSPLSLECTVEGTSNPNLYWYRQAAGRGLQLLFYSVGIGQISSEVPQNLSASRPQDRQFILSSKKLLLSDSGFYLCACRVYTIYFGEGSWLTVV.